Listed below are T cell receptor beta chains from one sample, sequenced in a study of shared clonotypes between healthy human individuals. Assay used: immunoSEQ multiplex PCR; TCRdb lists only in-frame clones, some missing. The sample has 2 million to 3 million clones, roughly 93% seen once. The sequencing sample was made of naive CD4+ T cells from PBMCs. Receptor source: a man aged 18-30 years in good health. Some clones in this sample may be carry-over from other donors' samples. CDR3s include the opening cysteine and the closing phenylalanine or tryptophan. D genes are given only for firm matches. Clone size is not always given. Where it is, it says once, few, many or a class for expanded clones.

size: NA; V: TRBV14; D: TRBD2; J: TRBJ2-2; CDR3: CASSQERGLSNTGELFF; DNA: TGTGCCAGCAGCCAAGAGAGGGGACTATCGAACACCGGGGAGCTGTTTTTT
size: few; V: TRBV27; D: NA; J: TRBJ2-7; CDR3: CASSLSRGEQYF; DNA: TGTGCCAGCAGTTTATCGAGGGGCGAGCAGTACTTC
size: NA; V: TRBV25-1; D: NA; J: TRBJ1-4; CDR3: CASSDPQGSTNEKLFF; DNA: TGTGCCAGCAGTGACCCGCAGGGTTCGACTAATGAAAAACTGTTTTTT
size: NA; V: TRBV15; D: NA; J: TRBJ1-2; CDR3: CATSRDVGRTSGYTF; DNA: TGTGCCACCAGCAGAGATGTTGGCAGGACTAGTGGCTACACCTTC
size: NA; V: TRBV7-8; D: NA; J: TRBJ1-2; CDR3: CASSQGGGTALGGYTF; DNA: TGTGCCAGCAGCCAGGGCGGGGGGACTGCCTTGGGTGGCTACACCTTC
size: once; V: TRBV9; D: TRBD2; J: TRBJ2-3; CDR3: CASSVRGSGADTQYF; DNA: TGTGCCAGCAGCGTGCGGGGGAGTGGTGCAGATACGCAGTATTTT
size: few; V: TRBV13; D: TRBD2; J: TRBJ2-2; CDR3: CASSQLGRGTGELFF; DNA: TGTGCCAGCAGCCAATTAGGGAGGGGTACCGGGGAGCTGTTTTTT
size: NA; V: TRBV9; D: TRBD2; J: TRBJ2-3; CDR3: CASSNLAGKDTQYF; DNA: TGTGCCAGCAGTAACCTAGCGGGAAAAGATACGCAGTATTTT
size: NA; V: TRBV7-8; D: TRBD1; J: TRBJ2-7; CDR3: CASSLSRDRVTEQYF; DNA: TGTGCCAGCAGCTTGTCCCGGGACAGGGTCACCGAGCAGTACTTC
size: NA; V: TRBV29-1; D: NA; J: TRBJ2-1; CDR3: CSVEDRGGASYNEQFF; DNA: TGCAGCGTTGAAGACAGGGGAGGGGCCTCCTACAATGAGCAGTTCTTC
size: once; V: TRBV2; D: TRBD2; J: TRBJ2-4; CDR3: CAIFLPGLAGLASNIQYF; DNA: TGTGCCATCTTCTTACCCGGACTAGCGGGACTAGCCTCAAACATTCAGTACTTC
size: NA; V: TRBV6-1; D: NA; J: TRBJ1-1; CDR3: CASSVPGRGGAFF; DNA: TGTGCCAGCAGTGTGCCCGGCCGCGGTGGAGCTTTCTTT
size: NA; V: TRBV19; D: NA; J: TRBJ2-5; CDR3: CASSMVRAGQGTQYF; DNA: TGTGCCAGTAGTATGGTTAGGGCCGGGCAGGGGACCCAGTACTTC
size: NA; V: TRBV28; D: TRBD1; J: TRBJ2-2; CDR3: CASSSGTVNTGELFF; DNA: TGTGCCAGCAGTTCCGGGACAGTCAACACCGGGGAGCTGTTTTTT
size: NA; V: TRBV6-6; D: NA; J: TRBJ1-2; CDR3: CASSDQTGYGYTF; DNA: TGTGCCAGCAGCGACCAGACAGGCTATGGCTACACCTTC
size: NA; V: TRBV2; D: NA; J: TRBJ1-4; CDR3: CASSEIGNGKKLFF; DNA: TGTGCCAGCAGTGAAATAGGTAATGGGAAAAAACTGTTTTTT
size: NA; V: TRBV7-8; D: NA; J: TRBJ1-1; CDR3: CASSLVSGLGTEAFF; DNA: TGTGCCAGCAGCTTAGTATCAGGATTGGGCACTGAAGCTTTCTTT
size: NA; V: TRBV5-6; D: TRBD1; J: TRBJ2-5; CDR3: CASSLVGQGMETQYF; DNA: TGTGCCAGCAGCTTGGTGGGACAGGGGATGGAGACCCAGTACTTC
size: NA; V: TRBV28; D: NA; J: TRBJ1-1; CDR3: CASSNPGTGNTEAFF; DNA: TGTGCCAGCAGTAACCCCGGGACGGGGAACACTGAAGCTTTCTTT
size: NA; V: TRBV7-2; D: TRBD1; J: TRBJ1-6; CDR3: CASSLEATGGAPLHF; DNA: TGTGCCAGCAGCCTGGAGGCGACAGGGGGGGCGCCCCTCCACTTT
size: few; V: TRBV4-1; D: TRBD1; J: TRBJ1-5; CDR3: CASSSLGTGNQPQHF; DNA: TGCGCCAGCAGCTCCCTCGGGACAGGGAATCAGCCCCAGCATTTT
size: once; V: TRBV23-1; D: NA; J: TRBJ2-2; CDR3: CASSQSCPGELFF; DNA: TGCGCCAGCAGTCAATCATGTCCCGGGGAGCTGTTTTTT
size: NA; V: TRBV11-3; D: TRBD1; J: TRBJ2-7; CDR3: CASSLRGQGPYEQYF; DNA: TGTGCCAGCAGCTTAAGGGGACAGGGGCCCTACGAGCAGTACTTC
size: NA; V: TRBV7-9; D: TRBD1; J: TRBJ2-7; CDR3: CASSLMGQGSYEQYF; DNA: TGTGCCAGCAGCTTAATGGGACAGGGATCCTACGAGCAGTACTTC
size: NA; V: TRBV5-1; D: NA; J: TRBJ1-4; CDR3: CASSLGAVNEKLFF; DNA: TGCGCCAGCAGCTTGGGGGCAGTAAATGAAAAACTGTTTTTT
size: NA; V: TRBV5-1; D: NA; J: TRBJ1-1; CDR3: CASSLRSGARTEAFF; DNA: TGCGCCAGCAGCTTGCGTTCAGGGGCGCGAACTGAAGCTTTCTTT
size: NA; V: TRBV4-2; D: TRBD2; J: TRBJ2-7; CDR3: CASSQDSHGTSGSSYEQHF; DNA: TGTGCCAGCAGCCAAGATTCACACGGGACTAGCGGGAGCTCCTACGAGCAGCACTTC
size: few; V: TRBV7-9; D: NA; J: TRBJ1-1; CDR3: CASSLTTESEAFF; DNA: TGTGCCAGCAGCTTAACGACAGAATCTGAAGCTTTCTTT
size: NA; V: TRBV5-1; D: NA; J: TRBJ2-5; CDR3: CASSFPKETQYF; DNA: TGCGCCAGCAGCTTTCCCAAAGAGACCCAGTACTTC
size: NA; V: TRBV4-3; D: NA; J: TRBJ1-2; CDR3: CASSQVPGRYGYTF; DNA: TGCGCCAGCAGCCAAGTTCCAGGCCGCTATGGCTACACCTTC
size: NA; V: TRBV2; D: TRBD1; J: TRBJ2-5; CDR3: CASSVGTGGDYGRKYF; DNA: TGTGCCAGCAGCGTGGGGACAGGGGGCGATTACGGGAGAAAGTACTTC
size: once; V: TRBV28; D: NA; J: TRBJ2-2; CDR3: CASMDRGGPGELFF; DNA: TGTGCCAGCATGGATAGGGGAGGCCCCGGGGAGCTGTTTTTT
size: NA; V: TRBV28; D: TRBD2; J: TRBJ2-1; CDR3: CASMSSGRGHEQFF; DNA: TGTGCCAGCATGTCCAGCGGGAGAGGCCATGAGCAGTTCTTC
size: NA; V: TRBV5-1; D: NA; J: TRBJ2-7; CDR3: CASSSQVDTSYEQYF; DNA: TGCGCCAGCAGCTCCCAGGTGGACACGTCCTACGAGCAGTACTTC
size: NA; V: TRBV5-1; D: NA; J: TRBJ1-1; CDR3: CASSFGRSSMNTEAFF; DNA: TGCGCCAGCAGCTTCGGCCGCTCCTCAATGAACACTGAAGCTTTCTTT
size: NA; V: TRBV27; D: NA; J: TRBJ2-3; CDR3: CASSLVGSYTDTQYF; DNA: TGTGCCAGCAGTTTAGTGGGATCCTACACAGATACGCAGTATTTT
size: NA; V: TRBV18; D: TRBD2; J: TRBJ2-1; CDR3: CASSPSGRDNEQFF; DNA: TGTGCCAGCTCACCCAGCGGGAGGGACAATGAGCAGTTCTTC
size: NA; V: TRBV7-2; D: NA; J: TRBJ2-3; CDR3: CASSPVVGDTQYF; DNA: TGTGCCAGCAGCCCCGTGGTGGGAGATACGCAGTATTTT
size: NA; V: TRBV4-2; D: NA; J: TRBJ2-7; CDR3: CASSQGLADPYEQYF; DNA: TGTGCCAGCAGCCAAGGATTAGCAGACCCTTACGAGCAGTACTTC
size: NA; V: TRBV11-2; D: TRBD2; J: TRBJ2-7; CDR3: CASSSGLAGGYSYEQYF; DNA: TGTGCCAGCAGCTCGGGACTAGCGGGAGGCTACTCCTACGAGCAGTACTTC
size: NA; V: TRBV7-2; D: NA; J: TRBJ1-1; CDR3: CASSFSRASTEAFF; DNA: TGTGCCAGCAGCTTCTCAAGGGCGTCCACTGAAGCTTTCTTT
size: NA; V: TRBV5-1; D: NA; J: TRBJ2-7; CDR3: CASSPGRGYEQYF; DNA: TGCGCCAGCAGCCCCGGACGGGGCTACGAGCAGTACTTC
size: once; V: TRBV20-1; D: NA; J: TRBJ2-7; CDR3: CSASQSYEQYF; DNA: TGCAGTGCTAGCCAATCCTACGAGCAGTACTTC
size: NA; V: TRBV5-4; D: NA; J: TRBJ2-3; CDR3: CASSFREITDTQYF; DNA: TGTGCCAGCAGCTTCCGAGAGATAACAGATACGCAGTATTTT
size: NA; V: TRBV9; D: TRBD1; J: TRBJ2-5; CDR3: CASSVAGTGETQYF; DNA: TGTGCCAGCAGCGTAGCTGGGACAGGAGAGACCCAGTACTTC
size: once; V: TRBV7-3; D: TRBD1; J: TRBJ1-2; CDR3: CASSPNGEGTGDFGGYTF; DNA: TGTGCCAGCAGCCCGAACGGGGAGGGGACAGGGGATTTCGGGGGCTACACCTTC